A selection of T cell receptor beta chains follows, all from one sample in a study of regulatory T cells in long-lasting Graves disease. TCRdb reprocessed the multiplex PCR reads via MiXCR and lists one record per CDR3 protein. The data show around 510,000 distinct CDR3 sequences, with around 21% seen just once and about 7.8% held by the top ten. Sequenced material: peripheral blood mononuclear cells (PBMCs), taken when the disease was refractory, from a patient treated with antithyroid drugs. All receptors come from a female donor with Graves disease. The CDR3 runs from the conserved cysteine through the conserved F or W. The D gene is left open where the match is weak. Only some rows state a clone size, as once, few, many or a class for expanded clones.

V	J	size	D	CDR3	DNA
TRBV29-1	TRBJ2-2	-	TRBD1	CSVRQGAIGELFF	TGCAGCGTCCGACAGGGGGCGATCGGGGAGCTGTTTTTT
TRBV20-1	TRBJ2-7	-	-	CSARDPSSYEQYF	TGCAGTGCTAGAGATCCGAGCTCCTACGAGCAGTACTTC
TRBV11-2	TRBJ2-7	-	-	CASSWGPSSYEQYF	TGTGCCAGCAGCTGGGGGCCGAGCTCCTACGAGCAGTACTTC
TRBV20-1	TRBJ2-5	many	TRBD2	CSASGRAGETQYF	TGCAGTGCTAGCGGGAGGGCCGGAGAGACCCAGTACTTC
TRBV14	TRBJ2-5	-	TRBD1	CASSQYKGQGTQETQYF	TGTGCCAGCAGCCAATACAAGGGACAGGGGACTCAAGAGACCCAGTACTTC
TRBV7-2	TRBJ2-5	many	-	CASSLVRETQYF	TGTGCCAGCAGCTTAGTTCGAGAGACCCAGTACTTC
TRBV4-3	TRBJ2-6	-	TRBD1	CASSRIKDRASSSGANVLTF	TGCGCCAGCAGCCGAATAAAAGACAGGGCCTCATCCTCTGGGGCCAACGTCCTGACTTTC
TRBV14	TRBJ1-2	-	-	CASSQADTLYGYTF	TGTGCCAGCAGCCAAGCGGACACGCTCTATGGCTACACCTTC
TRBV19	TRBJ1-1	few	-	CASSTGRTEAFF	TGTGCCAGTAGTACCGGGAGAACTGAAGCTTTCTTT
TRBV6-1	TRBJ2-5	many	TRBD2	CASSPGAGREGQETQYF	TGTGCCAGCAGCCCCGGTGCCGGCCGGGAGGGACAAGAGACCCAGTACTTC
TRBV28	TRBJ1-6	many	TRBD1	CASIPGQGWVGNSPLHF	TGTGCCAGCATCCCGGGACAGGGGTGGGTTGGGAATTCACCCCTCCACTTT
TRBV6-1	TRBJ2-2	many	-	CASSEAVRHYGELFF	TGTGCCAGCAGTGAAGCGGTCAGGCATTACGGGGAGCTGTTTTTT
TRBV29-1	TRBJ1-2	many	-	CSTSRGRNTF	TGCAGCACGTCCAGGGGCAGAAACACCTTC
TRBV7-2	TRBJ1-1	few	-	CASSSTATSWETEAFF	TGTGCCAGCAGCTCCACCGCGACGTCCTGGGAAACTGAAGCTTTCTTT
TRBV12-3/TRBV12-4	TRBJ2-7	many	TRBD2	CASSRGVTYEQYF	TGTGCCAGCAGTCGGGGGGTTACCTACGAGCAGTACTTC
TRBV10-3	TRBJ2-5	few	-	CAISEMRNQAETQYF	TGTGCCATCAGTGAAATGAGGAACCAGGCAGAGACCCAGTACTTC
TRBV20-1	TRBJ2-3	-	TRBD2	CSAPTSGRGTDTQYF	TGCAGTGCCCCGACTAGCGGGAGAGGTACAGATACGCAGTATTTT
TRBV19	TRBJ2-1	few	TRBD1	CASSTDRGQLDEQFF	TGTGCCAGTAGTACGGACAGGGGGCAACTCGATGAGCAGTTCTTC
TRBV28	TRBJ2-7	many	-	CASSFLNRDTFYEQYF	TGTGCCAGCAGTTTCTTAAACCGGGACACCTTCTACGAGCAGTACTTC